This T cell receptor beta chain was found in a study of early T cells in non-severe SARS-CoV-2 infection. Study as a whole: Chains were not paired, and sequencing was done on bulk RNA from unsorted whole blood.

Study results and limitations: Matching against VDJdb likely underestimated virus-specific expansions, favoring anti-spike CD8.

Individual cDNA molecules each received unique molecular identifiers attached to them. TCRdb re-derived calls from the 5' RACE reads in MiXCR, one entry per CDR3 protein. This table holds tens of thousands of distinct CDR3 sequences, around 10% found once. The J segment lost 3 bases and the V segment lost 7 bases, leaving 13 bases of the junction unmatched. Germline loops: CDR1 SEHNR, CDR2 FQNEAQ (reference sequence). The CDR3 sequence is 16 residues long. This clonotype was recorded at least ten times. The antigen is unknown. The receptor's source is an adult who was a healthcare worker with PCR-confirmed SARS-CoV-2 infection or an uninfected control (not recorded which). This chain links TRBV7-9 with TRBJ1-2; TRBD1 matches 8 bases. The sequencing used whole blood, collected at baseline. Here the CDR3 DNA reads TGTGCCAGCACCCAAGCCCCGGACAGGGCCCACTATGGCTACACCTTC. Its translation is CASTQAPDRAHYGYTF.